This entry concerns a single T cell receptor (beta chain). Method: immunoSEQ multiplex PCR; TCRdb's copy keeps in-frame clones and lacks some. The sample has 120,000 to 150,000 clones, approximately 86% seen once. These data come from a study of T cell responses to AZD1222 COVID-19 vaccine. From germline, CDR1 is MGHRA and CDR2 YSYEKL. The CDR3 totals 16 residues. Trimming pared 1 base from V and 4 bases from J, leaving 17 bases between. This chain connects TRBV4-1 to TRBJ2-7, with D unresolved. Here the sequenced sample was peripheral blood, taken 28 days after the second AZD1222 dose. The origin of this receptor is an adult who received the AZD1222 COVID-19 vaccine. The chain's CDR3 is CASSQASKAYRYEQYF. The CDR3 nucleotides are TGCGCCAGCAGCCAAGCCTCGAAGGCTTACCGTTACGAGCAGTACTTC.